Below are 14 T cell receptor beta chains sequenced from a single sample in a study of cytomegalovirus exposure and HLA in healthy donors. Primers: 60 Vbeta forward and 13 Jbeta reverse. Measured with immunoSEQ multiplex PCR; TCRdb has only the in-frame clones, and not every one. The sample has approximately 160,000 clones, 65% to 80% seen once; the top ten hold 2.5% to 3%. The specimen was PBMCs. These receptors all stem from a woman between 45 and 60 years old in good health and CMV-seropositive.

This clone was observed once. J is TRBJ2-5 and V is TRBV7-9; D is uncertain. The CDR3 loop spans 11 amino acids. Germline CDR1 and CDR2: SEHNR and FQNEAQ (reference sequence). The germline V and J ends were trimmed by 5 bases and 2 bases, with 3 bases remaining between them. CDR3 in amino acids: CASSRQETQYF. CDR3 nucleotides: TGTGCCAGCAGCCGGCAAGAGACCCAGTACTTC.

This clone was observed once. The J gene is TRBJ1-2, the V gene TRBV18; 10 bases map to TRBD1. The CDR3 runs to 15 residues. V shed 3 bases and J 6 bases; nucleotides not matched to a gene: 7. Germline values: CDR1 KGHSH, CDR2 LQKENI. The CDR3 sequence is CASSPFDGTGDGYTF. As DNA, the CDR3 is TGTGCCAGCTCACCTTTTGACGGGACAGGGGATGGCTACACCTTC.

This chain links TRBV5-6 with TRBJ2-1; D not certain. V was shortened by 0 bases and J by 10 bases, with 8 bases between the two germline ends. CDR1 is SGHDT and CDR2 is YYEEEE in the germline V gene. CDR3 length: 12 amino acids. CDR3 sequence (DNA): TGTGCCAGCAGCTTGGTGGGCAGCGAGCAGTTCTTC. Its protein product is CASSLVGSEQFF.

The chain uses TRBV27 and TRBJ2-3, with 11 bases aligning to TRBD1. J gave up 4 bases and V 6 bases, and 3 bases lay outside the gene matches. The CDR3 extends over 14 amino acids. Looked up from germline, CDR1 is MNHEY and CDR2 is SMNVEV (reference sequence). The DNA for the CDR3 is TGTGCCAGCAGGACGGGACAGGGGGCAGATACGCAGTATTTT. Its protein is CASRTGQGADTQYF.

The chain employs TRBV9 and TRBJ1-5; the match to TRBD1 covers 9 bases. Germline trimming cut 5 bases from V and 1 base from J; bases unmatched to any gene: 4. The CDR3 is 15 residues long. Germline CDR1 is SGDLS and CDR2 is YYNGEE. The CDR3 spells CASSSGTGSNQPQHF. For the CDR3, the DNA is TGTGCCAGCAGTTCTGGGACAGGGAGCAATCAGCCCCAGCATTTT.

The V gene is TRBV18, the J gene TRBJ1-1; 10 bases align to TRBD1. J gave up 4 bases and V 3 bases, and 5 bases lay outside the gene matches. Per germline, CDR1 KGHSH and CDR2 LQKENI. The CDR3 totals 15 residues. DNA of the CDR3: TGTGCCAGCTCACCGACAGGGGGCATTGGCACTGAAGCTTTCTTT. Translating gives CASSPTGGIGTEAFF. The full variable domain, with the rest looked up from reference TRBV18 and TRBJ1-1, is NAGVMQNPRHLVRRRGQEARLRCSPMKGHSHVYWYRQLPEEGLKFMVYLQKENIIDESGMPKERFSAEFPKEGPSILRIQQVVRGDSAAYFCASSPTGGIGTEAFFGQGTRLTVV.

CDR3 sequence (DNA): TGCGCCAGCAGTGGGGGACAGTTTGGTACAGATACGCAGTATTTT. This gives the protein CASSGGQFGTDTQYF. The rearrangement uses TRBV10-1 and TRBJ2-3; TRBD1 aligns across 7 bases. Losses at the gene ends were 4 bases for V and 3 bases for J; bases not matched to a gene: 7. CDR3 length: 15 residues. Germline CDR1 WNHNN, CDR2 SYGVQD (reference sequence).

The V call is TRBV11-3, the J call TRBJ1-2; D is unresolved. Trimming removed 0 bases at V and 4 bases at J, with 9 bases between. CDR3 length equals 14 residues. From germline, CDR1 is SGHNT and CDR2 YENEEA. CDR3 loop: CASSLEGTFYGYTF. The CDR3 bases are TGTGCCAGCAGCTTAGAGGGCACATTCTATGGCTACACCTTC.

This clone was seen only a few times. The J gene is TRBJ2-2, the V gene TRBV5-6; D is unresolved. The CDR3 loop spans 12 amino acids. Germline V gene sequence: CDR1 SGHDT, CDR2 YYEEEE. Trimming cost V 0 bases and J 7 bases, with 4 bases left between them. This CDR3 is CASSLESGELFF. CDR3 in DNA: TGTGCCAGCAGCTTGGAGAGCGGGGAGCTGTTTTTT.

The table lists this clone with a count of one. The chain has TRBV6-5 and TRBJ1-2; TRBD1 agrees at 7 bases. Germline lookup yields CDR1 MNHEY and CDR2 SVGAGI. V was pared by 6 bases and J by 2 bases, with 6 bases of the junction left unmatched. This CDR3 spans 14 amino acids. CDR3 protein: CASSPETGNYGYTF. The CDR3 nucleotides are TGTGCCAGCAGCCCCGAGACAGGGAACTATGGCTACACCTTC.

This clone came up a few times. This chain's CDR3 is CASSPLGAGPYNEQFF. The CDR3 nucleotides read TGTGCCAGCAGTCCGCTAGGGGCGGGGCCCTACAATGAGCAGTTCTTC. The rearrangement joins TRBV27 to TRBJ2-1; maybe TRBD2 (6 bases). CDR3 length equals 16 residues. V lost 5 bases, J lost 2 bases, and 16 bases lay in between. Germline V gene sequence: CDR1 MNHEY, CDR2 SMNVEV (reference sequence).

This rearrangement joins TRBV25-1 to TRBJ2-1, with TRBD2 matching over 9 bases. The CDR3 loop spans 17 amino acids. In germline, CDR1 is MGHDK, CDR2 SYGVNS. V trimming: 0 bases; J trimming: 7 bases; junction bases outside the gene matches: 10. CDR3 nucleotide sequence: TGTGCCAGCAGTGAATATCTGGGTAGCGGGGGACTGAATGAGCAGTTCTTC. It yields the protein CASSEYLGSGGLNEQFF.

The V gene is TRBV18, the J gene TRBJ1-2, with 7 bases identical to TRBD1. This CDR3 has 17 amino acids. Germline CDR1 reads KGHSH; CDR2 reads LQKENI. V lost 0 bases to trimming and J lost 4 bases; unmatched junction nucleotides: 11. As DNA, the CDR3 is TGTGCCAGCTCACCACCAGGATCAGGGGGTCTAAGCTATGGCTACACCTTC. Protein: CASSPPGSGGLSYGYTF. The full variable domain, completed using reference TRBV18 and TRBJ1-2, is NAGVMQNPRHLVRRRGQEARLRCSPMKGHSHVYWYRQLPEEGLKFMVYLQKENIIDESGMPKERFSAEFPKEGPSILRIQQVVRGDSAAYFCASSPPGSGGLSYGYTFGSGTRLTVV.

Regarding this clone: One end of the junction varies from germline; a read error may be responsible. The chain carries TRBV5-4 and TRBJ1-2; D is undetermined. The CDR3 totals 15 residues. Germline CDR1 is SGHNT and CDR2 is YYREEE (reference sequence). This CDR3 is CASSLGGPGDYGYAF. The CDR3 DNA reads TGTGCCAGCAGCTTGGGGGGTCCAGGAGACTATGGCTACGCCTTC.